The present entry profiles one TCR beta chain with its context. No cognate antigen has been identified for it. The CDR3 does not close with the conserved phenylalanine or tryptophan, likely indicating a read error. The sample originates from a study of tumor and adjacent non-tumor tissue in lung cancer (dated by TCRdb to 2017 to 2018). In the study overall: Patients with adenocarcinoma (approximately twelve), squamous cell carcinoma (2) and small cell lung cancer (1) were included in the cohort. Sequencing generated a total of roughly 130 million productive TCRbeta reads, averaging about 4.2 million reads per sample. The roughly 15 enrolled patients, of whom some ten were men and 5 were women, were aged about 31 to 76 years and were diagnosed with TNM stage I to III disease. Over 25 paired specimens, one tumor and one normal lung sample per patient, were profiled by TCRbeta CDR3 sequencing. The study compared bulk TCRbeta repertoires from lung tumor tissue and matched distant non-tumor lung tissue of roughly 14 lung cancer patients.

According to the germline V gene, CDR1 reads LGHNA and CDR2 reads YNFKEQ. From V the trimming removes 8 bases and from J it removes 7 bases, while the gene matches leave 10 bases of the junction unaccounted for. The CDR3 numbers 15 amino acids, ends counted. This entry keeps only the CDR3 DNA: 45 bases, framed from base 1. Overall study outcomes, separate from this receptor: Peripheral blood was not sequenced, so blood TCRbeta repertoires in these lung cancer patients were not examined. The top 100 clones made up a significantly larger cumulative share of the repertoire in normal lung than in tumor tissue. Neither the sequencing platform nor unique molecular identifiers are named or mentioned anywhere in the methods. TCR diversity (inverse Simpson) was significantly higher in tumor than in normal lung tissue (roughly 430 vs 170, P = 0.0075, Mann-Whitney U test). Significantly higher TCR diversity was found in younger patients, and higher tumor TCR diversity was associated with shorter overall and disease-free survival. With only around 15 patients in the cohort, the authors noted that larger samples and more detailed clinical data are needed.

Bulk unsorted tissue served as the source for RNA extraction, and RNA quality was assessed using a NanoDrop ND-1000 and an Agilent 2100. Donors were newly diagnosed lung cancer patients admitted for thoracic surgery in China between August and November 2014, without prior chemotherapy. Patients who had received previous radiotherapy or chemotherapy, or who had another concurrent cancer, were excluded from the study. Surgical tissue pieces of about 1-2.3 cm3 were preserved in RNAlater solution and were kept at -80 degrees C until use. Receptor libraries were prepared by multiplex PCR. The sequencer was an Illumina HiSeq 2500. TCRbeta libraries were built by three rounds of nested PCR using primers (Table S4), following protocols modified from ARM-PCR. PCR products of 200-500 bp were gel-excised and purified with the QIAquick gel extraction kit before sequencing. Regarding the original processing steps: Reads were cleaned using Trimmomatic, were merged into complete CDR3 sequences using FLASH, and were assigned to V(D)J germline segments using MiTCR. Clonal diversity was computed as the inverse Simpson's index with VDJtools. In-frame sequences without a premature stop codon were defined as productive reads. TCRdb ran its own pipeline on the public reads, namely fastp trimming at Q25 and MiXCR clone calling, and kept in-frame beta chains. Each entry merges the rows of one CDR3 protein and shows their most common DNA and genes. It is TCRdb's table, rather than the study itself, that gives the V and J calls and clone size. The sample includes over 110,000 distinct CDR3 sequences, with around 60% observed a single time. The ten largest clonotypes hold about 20% of the sample.

The sequenced sample consisted of lung tumor tissue. This TCR derives from a man between 60 and 75 years old with small cell lung cancer. The receptor chain draws on TRBV4-2 and TRBJ2-2, and 10 junction bases match TRBD2. Read as DNA, the sequence is TGTGCCAGCGAGCTAGCGGGGGAAGATGGCGGGGAGCTGTTTTCT. It translates as CASELAGEDGGELFS.